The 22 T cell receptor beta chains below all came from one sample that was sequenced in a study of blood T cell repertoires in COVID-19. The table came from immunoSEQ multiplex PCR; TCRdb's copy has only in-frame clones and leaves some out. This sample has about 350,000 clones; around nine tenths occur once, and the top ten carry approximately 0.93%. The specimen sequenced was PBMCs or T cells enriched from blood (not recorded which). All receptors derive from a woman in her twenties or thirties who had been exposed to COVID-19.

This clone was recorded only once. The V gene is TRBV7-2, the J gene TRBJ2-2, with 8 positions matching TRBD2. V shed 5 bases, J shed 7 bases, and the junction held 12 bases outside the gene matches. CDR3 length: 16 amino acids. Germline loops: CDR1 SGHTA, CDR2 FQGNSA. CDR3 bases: TGTGCCAGCAGCCTCAGGACTAGCCAGTCTGGCGGGGAGCTGTTTTTT. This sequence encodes CASSLRTSQSGGELFF.

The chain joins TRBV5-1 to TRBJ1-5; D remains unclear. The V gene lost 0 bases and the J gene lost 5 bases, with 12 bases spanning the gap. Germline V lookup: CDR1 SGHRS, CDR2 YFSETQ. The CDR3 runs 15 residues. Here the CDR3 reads CASSLEAGGDQPQHF. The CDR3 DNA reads TGCGCCAGCAGCTTGGAGGCTGGAGGAGATCAGCCCCAGCATTTT.

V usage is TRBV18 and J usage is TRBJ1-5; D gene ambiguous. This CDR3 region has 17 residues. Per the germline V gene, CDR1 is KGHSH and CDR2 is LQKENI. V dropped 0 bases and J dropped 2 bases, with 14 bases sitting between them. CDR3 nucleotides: TGTGCCAGCTCACCACCTCCGGGGTTGAGGGGCAATCAGCCCCAGCATTTT. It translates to CASSPPPGLRGNQPQHF.

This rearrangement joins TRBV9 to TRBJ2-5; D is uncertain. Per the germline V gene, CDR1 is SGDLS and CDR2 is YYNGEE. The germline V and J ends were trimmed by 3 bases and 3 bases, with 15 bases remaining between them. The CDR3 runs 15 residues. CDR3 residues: CASSAAVGKEETQYF. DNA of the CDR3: TGTGCCAGCAGCGCCGCGGTTGGAAAAGAAGAGACCCAGTACTTC.

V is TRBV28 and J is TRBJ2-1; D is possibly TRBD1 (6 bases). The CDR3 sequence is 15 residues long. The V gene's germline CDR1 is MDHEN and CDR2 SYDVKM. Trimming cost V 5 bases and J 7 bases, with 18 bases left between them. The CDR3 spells CASSPHQGLGNEQFF. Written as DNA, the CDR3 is TGTGCCAGCAGTCCCCACCAGGGGTTGGGGAATGAGCAGTTCTTC.

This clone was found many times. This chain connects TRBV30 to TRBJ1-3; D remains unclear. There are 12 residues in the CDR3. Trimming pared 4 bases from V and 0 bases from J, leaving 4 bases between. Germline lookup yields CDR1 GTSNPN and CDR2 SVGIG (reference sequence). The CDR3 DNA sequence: TGTGCCTGGAAGCGCTCTGGAAACACCATATATTTT. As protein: CAWKRSGNTIYF.

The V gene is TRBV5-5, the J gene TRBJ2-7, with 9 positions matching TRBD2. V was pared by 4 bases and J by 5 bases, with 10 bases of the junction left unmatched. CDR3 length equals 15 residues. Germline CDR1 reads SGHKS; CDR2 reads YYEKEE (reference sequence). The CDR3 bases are TGTGCCAGCAGCCCGCCTAGCGGGATAACGGACGAGCAGTACTTC. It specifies CASSPPSGITDEQYF.

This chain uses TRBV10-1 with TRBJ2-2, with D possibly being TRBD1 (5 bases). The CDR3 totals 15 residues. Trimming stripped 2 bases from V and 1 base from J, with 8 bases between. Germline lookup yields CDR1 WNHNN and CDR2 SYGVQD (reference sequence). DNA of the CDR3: TGCGCCAGCAGTGAGGGTACAGGGAACACCGGGGAGCTGTTTTTT. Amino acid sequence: CASSEGTGNTGELFF.

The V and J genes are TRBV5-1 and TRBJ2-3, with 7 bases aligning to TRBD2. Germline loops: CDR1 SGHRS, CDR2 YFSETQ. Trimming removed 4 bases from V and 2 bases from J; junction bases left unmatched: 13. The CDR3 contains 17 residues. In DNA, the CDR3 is TGCGCCAGCAGCCCCGGGACTACGACTACTTACACAGATACGCAGTATTTT. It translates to CASSPGTTTTYTDTQYF.

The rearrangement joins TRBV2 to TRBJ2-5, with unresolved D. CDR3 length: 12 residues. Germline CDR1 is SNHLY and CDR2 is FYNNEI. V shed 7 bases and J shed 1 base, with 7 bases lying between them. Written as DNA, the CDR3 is TGTGCCAGCACGGGTAGCCAAGAGACCCAGTACTTC. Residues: CASTGSQETQYF.

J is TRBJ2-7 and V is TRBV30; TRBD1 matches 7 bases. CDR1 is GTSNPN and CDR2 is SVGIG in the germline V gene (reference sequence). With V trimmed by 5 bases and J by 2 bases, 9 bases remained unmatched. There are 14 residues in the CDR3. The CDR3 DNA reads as TGTGCCTGGGACGGACAGGTTGAGACCTACGAGCAGTACTTC. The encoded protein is CAWDGQVETYEQYF. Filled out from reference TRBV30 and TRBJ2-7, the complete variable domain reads SQTIHQWPATLVQPVGSPLSLECTVEGTSNPNLYWYRQAAGRGLQLLFYSVGIGQISSEVPQNLSASRPQDRQFILSSKKLLLSDSGFYLCAWDGQVETYEQYFGPGTRLTVT.

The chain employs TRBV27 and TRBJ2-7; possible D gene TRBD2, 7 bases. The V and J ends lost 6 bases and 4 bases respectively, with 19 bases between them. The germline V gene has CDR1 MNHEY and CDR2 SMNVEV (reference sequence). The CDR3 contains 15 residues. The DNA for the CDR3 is TGTGCCAGCAGAACCCGGGGGGCCCTAATTTACGAGCAGTACTTC. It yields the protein CASRTRGALIYEQYF.

The CDR3 loop reads CASSPLMRDGYTF. DNA of the CDR3: TGTGCCAGCAGCCCTCTTATGAGGGATGGCTACACCTTC. The J gene is TRBJ1-2, the V gene TRBV9; D call uncertain. This CDR3 is built from 13 residues. V lost 4 bases, J lost 6 bases, and 13 bases lay in between. CDR1 and CDR2 from the germline V gene are SGDLS and YYNGEE.

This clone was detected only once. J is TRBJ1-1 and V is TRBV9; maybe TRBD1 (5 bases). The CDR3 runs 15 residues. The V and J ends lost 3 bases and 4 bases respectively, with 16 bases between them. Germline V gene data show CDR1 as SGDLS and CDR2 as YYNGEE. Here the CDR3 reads CASSGPGGVSTEAFF. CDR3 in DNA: TGTGCCAGCAGCGGACCTGGGGGGGTAAGCACTGAAGCTTTCTTT.

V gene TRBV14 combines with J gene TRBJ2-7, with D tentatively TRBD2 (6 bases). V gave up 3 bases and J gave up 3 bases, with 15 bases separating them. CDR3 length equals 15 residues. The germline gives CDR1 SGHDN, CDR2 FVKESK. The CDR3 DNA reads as TGTGCCAGCAGCCAGATGGAGGGTGGAAGCTACGAGCAGTACTTC. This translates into CASSQMEGGSYEQYF.

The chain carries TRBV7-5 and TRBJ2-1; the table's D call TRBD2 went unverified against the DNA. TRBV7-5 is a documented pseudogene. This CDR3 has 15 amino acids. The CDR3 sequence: CARSSRGGNYNEQFF. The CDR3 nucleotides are TGTGCCAGAAGCTCCCGTGGCGGGAATTACAATGAGCAGTTCTTC.

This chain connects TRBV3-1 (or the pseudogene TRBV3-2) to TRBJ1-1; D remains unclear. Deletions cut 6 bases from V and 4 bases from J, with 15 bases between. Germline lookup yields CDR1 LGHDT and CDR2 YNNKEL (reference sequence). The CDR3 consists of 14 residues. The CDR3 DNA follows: TGTGCCAGCAGTCTGAATTGGGCGGGCACTGAAGCTTTCTTT. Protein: CASSLNWAGTEAFF.

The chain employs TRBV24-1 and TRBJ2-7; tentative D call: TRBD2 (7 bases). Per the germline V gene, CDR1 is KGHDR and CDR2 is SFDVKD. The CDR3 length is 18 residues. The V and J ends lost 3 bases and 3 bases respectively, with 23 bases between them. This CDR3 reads CATSDGTRGALGGYEQYF. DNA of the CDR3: TGTGCCACCAGTGATGGGACCCGGGGGGCACTCGGGGGCTACGAGCAGTACTTC.

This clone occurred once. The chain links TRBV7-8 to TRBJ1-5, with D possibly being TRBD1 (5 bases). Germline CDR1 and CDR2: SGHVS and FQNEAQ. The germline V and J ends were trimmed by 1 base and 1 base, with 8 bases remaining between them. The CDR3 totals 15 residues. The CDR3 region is CASSLEGQSNQPQHF. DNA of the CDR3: TGTGCCAGCAGCTTAGAAGGACAAAGCAATCAGCCCCAGCATTTT.

The CDR3 region is CASSSYLTSGGQETQYF. The CDR3 DNA reads TGTGCCAGCAGTTCGTATTTGACTAGCGGGGGCCAAGAGACCCAGTACTTC. The rearrangement uses TRBV28 and TRBJ2-5, with 12 bases aligning to TRBD2. The trim removed 4 bases at V and 1 base at J, leaving 7 bases unmatched. Germline V gene sequence: CDR1 MDHEN, CDR2 SYDVKM. The CDR3 contains 17 residues.

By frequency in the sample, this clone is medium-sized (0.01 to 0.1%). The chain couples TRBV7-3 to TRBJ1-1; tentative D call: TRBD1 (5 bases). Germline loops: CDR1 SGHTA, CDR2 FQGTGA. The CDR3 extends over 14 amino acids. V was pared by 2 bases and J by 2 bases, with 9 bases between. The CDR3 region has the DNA TGTGCCAGCAGCTTACACCAGGGAAACACTGAAGCTTTCTTT. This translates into CASSLHQGNTEAFF.

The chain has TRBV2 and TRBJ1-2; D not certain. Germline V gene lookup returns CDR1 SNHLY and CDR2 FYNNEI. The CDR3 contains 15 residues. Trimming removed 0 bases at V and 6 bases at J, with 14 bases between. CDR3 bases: TGTGCCAGCAGTGAAGCGTTGAGGAATCTGGATGGCTACACCTTC. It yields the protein CASSEALRNLDGYTF.